This record looks at one T cell receptor (beta chain) sequence and its context. The antigen remains undetermined. This sample was taken from a study of blood T cells in healthy people across ages. The authors ran a second PCR of roughly 7 to 11 cycles using a sample-barcoded 5' primer and a J-beta primer mix. TCRdb re-called the 5' RACE reads through MiXCR, storing one row per CDR3 protein. This sample yields approximately 800,000 distinct CDR3 sequences, of which around 25% are seen a single time; approximately 3.7% belongs to the top ten. CDR3 length: 15 amino acids. The germline CDR1 and CDR2 sequences are MNHNS and SASEGT. V trimming: 1 base; J trimming: 5 bases; junction bases outside the gene matches: 6. Findings and caveats of the study: CMV status of donors was not determined, possibly confounding expanded clonotype changes.

Aged roughly 6 to 90, donors were systemically healthy Caucasians from Russia. The sample was also reused in another study, on T cells of mothers and their children.

The chain recombines TRBV6-1 with TRBJ2-5; 8 positions agree with TRBD1. The receptor's source is a boy aged 5-17 years in good health. Sequencing input: blood. The CDR3 spells CASSEGQGAWETQYF. CDR3 nucleotide sequence: TGTGCCAGCAGTGAAGGGCAGGGGGCTTGGGAGACCCAGTACTTC.